The source of this T cell receptor (beta chain) is a study of response to subunit inactivated influenza vaccine. Germline CDR1 and CDR2: SGHTA and FQGNSA. CDR3 size: 16 residues. The ends lost 2 bases at V and 5 bases at J; junction bases unmatched: 10. In its sample, this clonotype was seen once. TCRdb itself ran the RT-PCR reads through MiXCR, one entry per CDR3 protein. The sample has 500,000 to 700,000 distinct CDR3 sequences, roughly 25% seen once. These records were also assigned to another study, of T cells expressing NK-cell markers. From that paper: For TCR beta, cDNA was produced by 5'RACE template switching with UMIs. It was from sorted CD3+CD56+NKG2C+, CD3+CD56+NKG2C- and CD3+CD56-NKG2C+ T cells that TCR beta repertoires came. Several experiments employed an anti-gamma-delta TCR antibody to confine sorting to alpha-beta TCR T cells. One observes that, in a few donors, these clonotypes were also the leading ones within the CD3+CD56-NKG2C+ fraction. Whether expanded NKG2C+ T cell clones recognized HCMV stayed uncertain.

The gene calls are TRBV7-2 and TRBJ2-5, with 8 bases that match TRBD2. The TCR comes from a man aged 45-65 years who received an inactivated influenza vaccine. This specimen was CD4+ T cells sorted from PBMCs, taken less than 13 days after vaccination. The DNA of the CDR3 is TGTGCCAGCAGCTTACCGTCAGCGGGAGCAAGTGAGACCCAGTACTTC. This encodes CASSLPSAGASETQYF.